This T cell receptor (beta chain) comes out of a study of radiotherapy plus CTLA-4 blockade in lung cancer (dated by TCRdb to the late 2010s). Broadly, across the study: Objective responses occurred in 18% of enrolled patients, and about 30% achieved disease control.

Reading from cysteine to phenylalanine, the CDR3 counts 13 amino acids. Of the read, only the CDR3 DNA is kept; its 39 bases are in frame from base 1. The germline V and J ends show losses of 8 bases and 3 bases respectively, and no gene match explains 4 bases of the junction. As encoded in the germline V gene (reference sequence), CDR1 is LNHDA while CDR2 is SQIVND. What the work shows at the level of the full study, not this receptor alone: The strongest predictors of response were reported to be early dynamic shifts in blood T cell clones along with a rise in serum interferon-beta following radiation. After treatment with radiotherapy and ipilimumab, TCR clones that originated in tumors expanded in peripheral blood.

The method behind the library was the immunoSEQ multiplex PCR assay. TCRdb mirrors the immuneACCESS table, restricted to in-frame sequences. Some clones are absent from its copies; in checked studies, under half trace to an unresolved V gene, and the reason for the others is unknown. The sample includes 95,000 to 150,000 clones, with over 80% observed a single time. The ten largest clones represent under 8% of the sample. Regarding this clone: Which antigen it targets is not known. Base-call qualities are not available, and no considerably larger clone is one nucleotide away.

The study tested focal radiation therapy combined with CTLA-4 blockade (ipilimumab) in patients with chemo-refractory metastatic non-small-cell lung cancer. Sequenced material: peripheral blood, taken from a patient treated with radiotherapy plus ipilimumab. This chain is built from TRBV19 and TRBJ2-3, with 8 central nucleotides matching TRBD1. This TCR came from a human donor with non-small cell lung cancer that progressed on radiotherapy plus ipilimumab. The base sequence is TGTGCCAGTGGGACAGGAGTTACAGATACGCAGTATTTT. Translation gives CASGTGVTDTQYF.